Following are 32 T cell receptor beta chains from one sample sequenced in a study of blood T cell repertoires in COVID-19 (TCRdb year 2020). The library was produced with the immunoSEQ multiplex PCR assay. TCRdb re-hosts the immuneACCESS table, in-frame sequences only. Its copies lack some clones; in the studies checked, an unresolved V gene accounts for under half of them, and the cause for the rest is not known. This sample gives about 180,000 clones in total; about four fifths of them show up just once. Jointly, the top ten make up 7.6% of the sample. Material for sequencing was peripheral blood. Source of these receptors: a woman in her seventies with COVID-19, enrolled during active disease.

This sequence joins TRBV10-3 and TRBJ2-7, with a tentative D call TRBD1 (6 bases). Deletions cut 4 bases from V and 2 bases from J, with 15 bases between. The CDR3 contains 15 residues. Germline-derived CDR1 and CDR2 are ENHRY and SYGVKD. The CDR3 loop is CAISGGRTVTYEQYF. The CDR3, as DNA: TGTGCCATCAGTGGGGGAAGGACAGTTACCTACGAGCAGTACTTC.

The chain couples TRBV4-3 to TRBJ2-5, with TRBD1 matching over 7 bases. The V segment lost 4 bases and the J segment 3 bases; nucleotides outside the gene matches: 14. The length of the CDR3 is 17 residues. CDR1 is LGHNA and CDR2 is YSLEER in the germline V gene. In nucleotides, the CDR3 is TGCGCCAGCAGCCTTGGACAGGCTAGGGGTAGTGAAGAGACCCAGTACTTC. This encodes CASSLGQARGSEETQYF.

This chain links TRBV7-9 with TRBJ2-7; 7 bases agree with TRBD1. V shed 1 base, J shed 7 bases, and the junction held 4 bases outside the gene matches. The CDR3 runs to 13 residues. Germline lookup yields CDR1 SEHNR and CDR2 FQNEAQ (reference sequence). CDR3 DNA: TGTGCCAGCAGCTTAGGAGGGACAGCAGAGCAGTACTTC. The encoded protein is CASSLGGTAEQYF.

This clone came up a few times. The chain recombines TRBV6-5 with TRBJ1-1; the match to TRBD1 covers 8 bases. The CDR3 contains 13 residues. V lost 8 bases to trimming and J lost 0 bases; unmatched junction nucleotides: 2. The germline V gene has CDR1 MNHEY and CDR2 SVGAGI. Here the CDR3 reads CASGTGMNTEAFF. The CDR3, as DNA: TGTGCCAGCGGGACAGGTATGAACACTGAAGCTTTCTTT.

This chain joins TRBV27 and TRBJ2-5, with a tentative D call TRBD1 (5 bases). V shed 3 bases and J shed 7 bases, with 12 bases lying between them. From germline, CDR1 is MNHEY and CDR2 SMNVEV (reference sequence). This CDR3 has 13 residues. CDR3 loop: CASSFTRVGTQYF. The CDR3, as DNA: TGTGCCAGCAGTTTCACCAGGGTGGGGACCCAGTACTTC.

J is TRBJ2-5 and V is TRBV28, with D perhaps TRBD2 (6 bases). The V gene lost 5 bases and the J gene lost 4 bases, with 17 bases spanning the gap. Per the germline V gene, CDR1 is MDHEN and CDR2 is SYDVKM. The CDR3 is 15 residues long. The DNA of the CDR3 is TGTGCCAGCAGTGCCTCTAGCGCCTGGGGAGAGACCCAGTACTTC. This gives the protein CASSASSAWGETQYF. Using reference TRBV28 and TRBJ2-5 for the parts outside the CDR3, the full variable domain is DVKVTQSSRYLVKRTGEKVFLECVQDMDHENMFWYRQDPGLGLRLIYFSYDVKMKEKGDIPEGYSVSREKKERFSLILESASTNQTSMYLCASSASSAWGETQYFGPGTRLLVL.

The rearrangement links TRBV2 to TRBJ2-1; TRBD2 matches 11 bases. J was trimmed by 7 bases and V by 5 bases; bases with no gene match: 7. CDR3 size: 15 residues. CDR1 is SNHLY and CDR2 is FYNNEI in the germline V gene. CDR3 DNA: TGTGCCAGCAGTTCGACTAGCGGGACGGGTAATGAGCAGTTCTTC. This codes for CASSSTSGTGNEQFF. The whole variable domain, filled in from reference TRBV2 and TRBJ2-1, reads EPEVTQTPSHQVTQMGQEVILRCVPISNHLYFYWYRQILGQKVEFLVSFYNNEISEKSEIFDDQFSVERPDGSNFTLKIRSTKLEDSAMYFCASSSTSGTGNEQFFGPGTRLTVL.

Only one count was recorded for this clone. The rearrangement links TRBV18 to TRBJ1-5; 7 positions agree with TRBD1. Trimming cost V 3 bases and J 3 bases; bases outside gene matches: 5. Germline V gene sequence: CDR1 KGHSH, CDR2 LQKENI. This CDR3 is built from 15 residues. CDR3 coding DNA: TGTGCCAGCTCACCGCAGGGGGACCACAATCAGCCCCAGCATTTT. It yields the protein CASSPQGDHNQPQHF.

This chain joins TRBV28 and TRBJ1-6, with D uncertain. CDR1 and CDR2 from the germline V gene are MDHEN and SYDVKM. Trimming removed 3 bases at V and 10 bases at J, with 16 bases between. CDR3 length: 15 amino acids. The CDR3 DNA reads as TGTGCCAGCAGTTTCTTCCGGACTACGCTCTCACCCCTCCACTTT. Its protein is CASSFFRTTLSPLHF.

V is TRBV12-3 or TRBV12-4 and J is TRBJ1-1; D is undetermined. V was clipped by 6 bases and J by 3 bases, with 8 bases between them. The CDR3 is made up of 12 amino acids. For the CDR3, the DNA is TGTGCCAGCAGCTTCGGAGACACTGAAGCTTTCTTT. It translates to CASSFGDTEAFF.

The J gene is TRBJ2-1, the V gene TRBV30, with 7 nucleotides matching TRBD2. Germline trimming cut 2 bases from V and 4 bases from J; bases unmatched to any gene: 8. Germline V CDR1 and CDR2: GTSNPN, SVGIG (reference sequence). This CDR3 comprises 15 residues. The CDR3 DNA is TGTGCCTGGAGTCCTCTTGACGGGAGGTACAATGAGCAGTTCTTC. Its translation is CAWSPLDGRYNEQFF.

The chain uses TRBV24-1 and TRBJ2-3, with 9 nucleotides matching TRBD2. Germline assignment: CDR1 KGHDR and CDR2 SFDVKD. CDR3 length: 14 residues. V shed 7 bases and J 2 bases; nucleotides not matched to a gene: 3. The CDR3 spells CATREREATDTQYF. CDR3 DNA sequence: TGTGCCACCAGGGAGCGGGAGGCCACAGATACGCAGTATTTT.

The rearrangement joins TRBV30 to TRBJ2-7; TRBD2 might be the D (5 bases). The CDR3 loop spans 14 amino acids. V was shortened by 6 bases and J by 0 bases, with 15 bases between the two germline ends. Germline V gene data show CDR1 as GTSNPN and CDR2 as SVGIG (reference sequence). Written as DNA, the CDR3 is TGTGCCTGCACAACGAGGGCCCTCTCCTACGAGCAGTACTTC. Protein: CACTTRALSYEQYF.

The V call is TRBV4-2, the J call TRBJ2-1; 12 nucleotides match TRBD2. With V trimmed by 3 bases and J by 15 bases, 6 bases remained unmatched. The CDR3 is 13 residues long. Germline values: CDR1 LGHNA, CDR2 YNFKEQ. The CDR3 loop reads CASSHPGLAGGFF. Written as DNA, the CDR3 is TGTGCCAGCAGCCATCCGGGACTAGCGGGTGGGTTCTTC.

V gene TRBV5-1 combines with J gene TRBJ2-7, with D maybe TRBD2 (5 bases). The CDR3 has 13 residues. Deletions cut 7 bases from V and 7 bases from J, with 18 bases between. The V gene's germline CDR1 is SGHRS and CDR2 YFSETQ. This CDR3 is CASEGASRGEQYF. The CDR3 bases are TGCGCCAGCGAGGGAGCATCCCGGGGTGAGCAGTACTTC.

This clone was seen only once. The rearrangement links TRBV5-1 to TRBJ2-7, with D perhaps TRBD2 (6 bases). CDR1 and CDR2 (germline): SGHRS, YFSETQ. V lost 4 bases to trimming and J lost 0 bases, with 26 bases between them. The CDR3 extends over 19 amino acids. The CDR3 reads CASSTRTLGGSRRSYEQYF. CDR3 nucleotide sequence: TGCGCCAGCAGCACCCGAACCCTCGGGGGTAGCCGTCGCTCCTACGAGCAGTACTTC.

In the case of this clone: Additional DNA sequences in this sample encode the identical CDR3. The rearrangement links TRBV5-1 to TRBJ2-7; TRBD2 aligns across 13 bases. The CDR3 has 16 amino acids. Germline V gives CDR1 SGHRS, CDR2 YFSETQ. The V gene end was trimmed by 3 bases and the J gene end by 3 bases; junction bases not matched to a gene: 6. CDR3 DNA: TGCGCCAGCAGCTCGTTCCGGACTAGCGGGAGCTACGAGCAGTACTTC. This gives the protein CASSSFRTSGSYEQYF.

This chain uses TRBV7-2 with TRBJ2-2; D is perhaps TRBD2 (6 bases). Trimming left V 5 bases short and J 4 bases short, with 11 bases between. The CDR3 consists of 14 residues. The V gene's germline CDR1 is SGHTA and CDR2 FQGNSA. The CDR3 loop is CASSTGTGTGELFF. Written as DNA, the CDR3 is TGTGCCAGCAGCACCGGGACTGGCACCGGGGAGCTGTTTTTT.

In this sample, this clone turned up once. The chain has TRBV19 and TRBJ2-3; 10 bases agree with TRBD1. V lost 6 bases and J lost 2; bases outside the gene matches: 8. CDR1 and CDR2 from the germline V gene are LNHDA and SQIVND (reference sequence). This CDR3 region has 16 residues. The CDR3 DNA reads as TGTGCCAGTAGCAGAACCGGGACAGGGGTCACAGATACGCAGTATTTT. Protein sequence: CASSRTGTGVTDTQYF.

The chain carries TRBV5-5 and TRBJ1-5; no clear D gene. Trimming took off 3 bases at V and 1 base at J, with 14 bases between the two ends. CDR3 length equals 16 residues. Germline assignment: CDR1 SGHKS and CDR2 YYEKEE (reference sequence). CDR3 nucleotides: TGTGCCAGCAGCTACGAGGGAGGAATGAGCAATCAGCCCCAGCATTTT. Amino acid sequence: CASSYEGGMSNQPQHF. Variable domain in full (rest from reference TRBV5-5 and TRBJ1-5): DAGVTQSPTHLIKTRGQQVTLRCSPISGHKSVSWYQQVLGQGPQFIFQYYEKEERGRGNFPDRFSARQFPNYSSELNVNALLLGDSALYLCASSYEGGMSNQPQHFGDGTRLSIL.

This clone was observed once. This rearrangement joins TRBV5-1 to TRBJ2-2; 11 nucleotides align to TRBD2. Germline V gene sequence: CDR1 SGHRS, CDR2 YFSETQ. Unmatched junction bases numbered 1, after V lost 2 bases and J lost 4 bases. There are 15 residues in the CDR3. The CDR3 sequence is CASSFLAGGTGELFF. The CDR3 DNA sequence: TGCGCCAGCAGCTTTCTAGCGGGAGGCACCGGGGAGCTGTTTTTT.

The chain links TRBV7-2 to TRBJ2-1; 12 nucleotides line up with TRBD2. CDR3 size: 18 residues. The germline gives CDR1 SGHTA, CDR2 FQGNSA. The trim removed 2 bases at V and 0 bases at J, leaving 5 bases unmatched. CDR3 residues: CASSLRTSGTYSYNEQFF. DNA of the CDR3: TGTGCCAGCAGCTTACGGACTAGCGGGACCTACTCCTACAATGAGCAGTTCTTC.

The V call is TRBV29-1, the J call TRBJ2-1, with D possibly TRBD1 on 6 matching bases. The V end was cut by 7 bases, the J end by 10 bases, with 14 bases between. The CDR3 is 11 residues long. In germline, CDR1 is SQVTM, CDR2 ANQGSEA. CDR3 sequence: CSARLRGEQFF. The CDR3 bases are TGCAGCGCGCGATTGAGGGGGGAGCAGTTCTTC.

The CDR3: CASSALGQTNTEAFF. The CDR3 DNA reads TGTGCCAGCAGCGCCCTGGGACAGACGAACACTGAAGCTTTCTTT. The genes are TRBV9 and TRBJ1-1; 7 bases fit TRBD1. Trimming at V came to 3 bases and at J to 1 base, leaving 6 bases not matched to a gene. The CDR3 length is 15 residues. CDR1 is SGDLS, CDR2 YYNGEE, per germline.

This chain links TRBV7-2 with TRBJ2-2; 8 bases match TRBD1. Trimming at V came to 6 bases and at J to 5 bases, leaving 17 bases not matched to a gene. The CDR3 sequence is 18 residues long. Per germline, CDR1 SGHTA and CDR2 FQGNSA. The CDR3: CASRTPLRGQGDTGELFF. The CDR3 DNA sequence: TGTGCCAGCAGAACCCCCCTCCGAGGACAGGGTGATACCGGGGAGCTGTTTTTT.

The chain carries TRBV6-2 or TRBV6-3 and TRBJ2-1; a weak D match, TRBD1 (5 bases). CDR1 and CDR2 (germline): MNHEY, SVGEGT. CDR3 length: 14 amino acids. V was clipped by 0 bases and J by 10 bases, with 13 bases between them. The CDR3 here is CASSYSGADGEQFF. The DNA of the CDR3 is TGTGCCAGCAGTTACTCAGGGGCAGACGGCGAGCAGTTCTTC.

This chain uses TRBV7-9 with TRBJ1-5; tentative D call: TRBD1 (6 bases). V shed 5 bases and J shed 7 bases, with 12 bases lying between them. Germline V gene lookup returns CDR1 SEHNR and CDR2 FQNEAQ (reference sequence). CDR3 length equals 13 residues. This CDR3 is CASSIQGQQPQHF. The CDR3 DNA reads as TGTGCCAGCAGCATACAGGGTCAGCAGCCCCAGCATTTT.

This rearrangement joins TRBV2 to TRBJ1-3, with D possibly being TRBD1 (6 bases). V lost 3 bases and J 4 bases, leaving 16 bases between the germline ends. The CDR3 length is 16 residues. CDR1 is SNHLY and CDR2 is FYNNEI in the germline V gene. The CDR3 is CASSESTGLYGNTIYF. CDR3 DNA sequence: TGTGCCAGCAGTGAGTCTACAGGGCTTTACGGAAACACCATATATTTT.

This chain's CDR3 is CAISPDRGYTEAFF. CDR3 nucleotide sequence: TGTGCCATCAGCCCAGACAGGGGCTACACTGAAGCTTTCTTT. This rearrangement joins TRBV10-3 to TRBJ1-1; 8 bases match TRBD1. Germline assignment: CDR1 ENHRY and CDR2 SYGVKD. With 6 bases clipped from V and 3 bases from J, the junction kept 6 bases outside the gene matches. The CDR3 runs 14 residues.

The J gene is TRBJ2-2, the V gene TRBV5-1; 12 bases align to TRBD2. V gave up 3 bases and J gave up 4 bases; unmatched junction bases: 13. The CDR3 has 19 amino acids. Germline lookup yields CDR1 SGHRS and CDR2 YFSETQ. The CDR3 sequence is CASSSRGLAGPTGTGELFF. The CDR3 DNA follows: TGCGCCAGCAGCTCCCGGGGACTAGCGGGCCCTACGGGCACCGGGGAGCTGTTTTTT.

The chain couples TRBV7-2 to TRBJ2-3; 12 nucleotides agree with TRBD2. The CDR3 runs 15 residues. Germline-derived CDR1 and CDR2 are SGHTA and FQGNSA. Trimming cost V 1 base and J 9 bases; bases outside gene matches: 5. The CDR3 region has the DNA TGTGCCAGCAGCTTAGAAACTAGCGGGAGGTACACGCAGTATTTT. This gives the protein CASSLETSGRYTQYF. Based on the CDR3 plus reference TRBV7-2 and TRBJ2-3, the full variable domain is GAGVSQSPSNKVTEKGKDVELRCDPISGHTALYWYRQSLGQGLEFLIYFQGNSAPDKSGLPSDRFSAERTGGSVSTLTIQRTQQEDSAVYLCASSLETSGRYTQYFGPGTRLTVL.

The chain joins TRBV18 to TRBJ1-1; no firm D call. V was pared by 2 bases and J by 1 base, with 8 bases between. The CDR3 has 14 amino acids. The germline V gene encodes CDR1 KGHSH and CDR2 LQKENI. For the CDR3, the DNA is TGTGCCAGCTCACCATTACGGGAGAACACTGAAGCTTTCTTT. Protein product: CASSPLRENTEAFF.